These T cell receptor beta chains were read from a single sample in a study of shared clonotypes between healthy human individuals. Profiling relied on immunoSEQ multiplex PCR, and the TCRdb table lists in-frame clones only, not all of them. The table records under 1,100,000 clones, about 70% of them present only once. The material sequenced was memory CD4+ T cells sorted from blood. All receptors derive from a man aged 18 to 30 in good health. CDR3s include the opening cysteine and the closing phenylalanine or tryptophan. D genes are given only for firm matches. Rows may omit the clone size; those that give it use once, few, many or a size class.

>NA|14|TRBJ2-3|TRBV14|NA
TGTGCCAGCAGCCAAGGTAGCGCCACAGATACGCAGTATTTT
CASSQGSATDTQYF
>NA|13|TRBJ2-7|TRBV7-2|NA
TGTGCCAGCAGCTTAAGGGGAGGCTACGAGCAGTACTTC
CASSLRGGYEQYF
>NA|14|TRBJ2-5|TRBV4-1|NA
TGCGCCAGCAGCCACCACAGGGAGGGAGAGACCCAGTACTTC
CASSHHREGETQYF
>NA|14|TRBJ1-2|TRBV5-1|NA
TGCGCCAGCAGCCTCATAAGGGAAGGAGAAGGCTACACCTTC
CASSLIREGEGYTF
>NA|15|TRBJ1-5|TRBV5-8|few
TGTGCCAGCAGCGCAGGGTATCAGGGCAATCAGCCCCAGCATTTT
CASSAGYQGNQPQHF
>NA|14|TRBJ1-1|TRBV6-6|NA
TGTGCCAGCAGTTACTCAGAGATGAACACTGAAGCTTTCTTT
CASSYSEMNTEAFF
>NA|14|TRBJ1-1|TRBV7-2|NA
TGTGCCAGCAGCCCCTTACGGTGGAACACTGAAGCTTTCTTT
CASSPLRWNTEAFF
>NA|15|TRBJ2-7|TRBV11-2|NA
TGTGCCAGCAGCCGGTGGGGGGGCGGTTCCTACGAGCAGTACTTC
CASSRWGGGSYEQYF
>NA|14|TRBJ2-7|TRBV7-2|NA
TGTGCCAGCAGCTTGGACAGGACTACCTACGAGCAGTACTTC
CASSLDRTTYEQYF
>NA|15|TRBJ2-1|TRBV9|few
TGTGCCAGCAGCGTAGTTCACAGGGACGCGAATGAGCAGTTCTTC
CASSVVHRDANEQFF
>NA|16|TRBJ2-3|TRBV6-5|NA
TGTGCCAGCAGTTCCAGGGAGCTGGGAGGCACAGATACGCAGTATTTT
CASSSRELGGTDTQYF
>TRBD1|15|TRBJ1-2|TRBV2|NA
TGTGCCAGCAGTCCCCGAGAGGCAGGGGGGCATGGCTACACCTTC
CASSPREAGGHGYTF
>TRBD1|15|TRBJ2-1|TRBV18|NA
TGTGCCAGCTCACCGGCCGGGACAGGGGGGGCTGAGCAGTTCTTC
CASSPAGTGGAEQFF
>TRBD1|14|TRBJ1-2|TRBV12-5|NA
TGTGCTAGTGGTGTGGGACAGGGCAACTATGGCTACACCTTC
CASGVGQGNYGYTF
>NA|13|TRBJ1-5|TRBV27|NA
TGTGCCAGCAGGCCCCAGGGGAATCAGCCCCAGCATTTT
CASRPQGNQPQHF
>NA|15|TRBJ2-3|TRBV7-3|NA
TGTGCCAGCAGCTTTGGACGAACTAGCACAGATACGCAGTATTTT
CASSFGRTSTDTQYF
>NA|14|TRBJ1-2|TRBV15|many
TGTGCCACCAGCAGAGACGGGATCGACTATGGCTACACCTTC
CATSRDGIDYGYTF
>TRBD1|15|TRBJ2-7|TRBV7-8|NA
TGTGCCAGCAGCTTAGGCCGAGGGGGCTCTCACGAGCAGTACTTC
CASSLGRGGSHEQYF
>TRBD2|15|TRBJ2-5|TRBV2|NA
TGTGCCAGCAGTGGTGGGGGACTAGAGGTAGAGACCCAGTACTTC
CASSGGGLEVETQYF
>NA|13|TRBJ2-2|TRBV5-5|NA
TGTGCCAGCAGCCGGGACCCCGTCGGGGAGCTGTTTTTT
CASSRDPVGELFF
>NA|15|TRBJ1-4|TRBV9|few
TGTGCCAGCAGCGTAGGGGGGTACTCTAATGAAAAACTGTTTTTT
CASSVGGYSNEKLFF
>NA|17|TRBJ1-3|TRBV30|NA
TGTGCCTGGAGCCTTAGTGGGTACAGGGCCTCTGGAAACACCATATATTTT
CAWSLSGYRASGNTIYF
>NA|14|TRBJ2-7|TRBV21-1|NA
TGTGCCAGCAGCAAAGCGGGCAGGTACTACGAGCAGTACTTC
CASSKAGRYYEQYF
>NA|16|TRBJ1-3|TRBV28|few
TGTGCCAGCAGCAAATGGGATCTGGGTCTTACAAACACCATATATTTT
CASSKWDLGLTNTIYF
>NA|14|TRBJ1-1|TRBV10-2|NA
TGCGCCAGCAGTAGCTCTTGGGGCGTCACTGAAGCTTTCTTT
CASSSSWGVTEAFF
>TRBD2|18|TRBJ2-6|TRBV11-2|NA
TGTGCCACTGGCACGGGACTAGGAGGGGTGACTGGGGCCAACGTCCTGACTTTC
CATGTGLGGVTGANVLTF
>NA|14|TRBJ2-5|TRBV5-1|NA
TGCGCCAGCAGCTTGGACACTCAAGGAGGGACCCAGTACTTC
CASSLDTQGGTQYF
>NA|13|TRBJ2-7|TRBV25-1|NA
TGTGCCAGCAGTGAATCGGGGTCCTACGAGCAGTACTTC
CASSESGSYEQYF
>NA|16|TRBJ1-2|TRBV18|NA
TGTGCCAGCAAGCAGGGACTGGAGGGGAGTAACTATGGCTACACCTTC
CASKQGLEGSNYGYTF
>NA|11|TRBJ2-7|TRBV25-1|NA
TGTGCCAGCAGTAAGGGGTACGAGCAGTACTTC
CASSKGYEQYF
>TRBD1|16|TRBJ2-7|TRBV7-2|many
TGTGCCAGCAGCCTTTCCGCCTCCGGGACAGCCTACGAGCAGTACTTC
CASSLSASGTAYEQYF
>TRBD1|13|TRBJ1-5|TRBV2|NA
TGTGCCAGTGCAGACAGGACAGGCCAGCCCCAGCATTTT
CASADRTGQPQHF
>NA|14|TRBJ1-5|TRBV5-1|once
TGCGCCAGCAGCGGAGGGGGTAGCAATCAGCCCCAGCATTTT
CASSGGGSNQPQHF
>NA|14|TRBJ2-7|TRBV28|NA
TGTGCCAGCAGTCCTGCGGACCGAGGGAACGAGCAGTACTTC
CASSPADRGNEQYF
>NA|15|TRBJ2-2|TRBV5-4|NA
TGTGCCAGCAGCTTGGACAGGTCTAGTACCGGGGAGCTGTTTTTT
CASSLDRSSTGELFF
>NA|13|TRBJ1-1|TRBV29-1|once
TGCAGCGTTGAGTCGGGGGGGGCCACTGAAGCTTTCTTT
CSVESGGATEAFF
>NA|14|TRBJ2-3|TRBV7-9|NA
TGTGCCAGCAGCCCTCCGACTATCACAGATACGCAGTATTTT
CASSPPTITDTQYF
>NA|15|TRBJ2-7|TRBV9|many
TGTGCCAGCAGCGTAGTTCCGGGGTTCGCTTACGAGCAGTACTTC
CASSVVPGFAYEQYF
>NA|15|TRBJ2-1|TRBV6-1|once
TGTGCCACCTCAAGCCCAGGGAAAACTTACAATGAGCAGTTCTTC
CATSSPGKTYNEQFF
>TRBD1|15|TRBJ2-7|TRBV27|NA
TGTGCCAGCGGACCCAGTAGGGACAGGGCCCACGAGCAGTACTTC
CASGPSRDRAHEQYF
>NA|19|TRBJ1-6|TRBV9|NA
TGTGCCAGCAGCGTAGACCTCATGGGGGATGGAAGGAATAATTCACCCCTCCACTTT
CASSVDLMGDGRNNSPLHF
>TRBD2|16|TRBJ2-5|TRBV15|NA
TGTGCCACCAGCAGGGGAAGCGGGGGGGGCCTCGAGACCCAGTACTTC
CATSRGSGGGLETQYF
>TRBD1|15|TRBJ2-3|TRBV5-6|NA
TGTGCCAGCAGCTTGGACGCGACAGGGGTTGATACGCAGTATTTT
CASSLDATGVDTQYF
>NA|14|TRBJ2-5|TRBV5-1|NA
TGCGCCAGCAGCTTGGCCCCGGGGTCGGAGACCCAGTACTTC
CASSLAPGSETQYF
>NA|14|TRBJ2-5|TRBV30|NA
TGTGCCTGGAGTGATGGAGGGTTACAAGAGACCCAGTACTTC
CAWSDGGLQETQYF
>NA|13|TRBJ2-1|TRBV4-1|NA
TGCGCCAGCAGCCAACCCCCTTACAATGAGCAGTTCTTC
CASSQPPYNEQFF
>TRBD2|15|TRBJ2-4|TRBV7-9|NA
TGTGCCAGCAGCTCTAGCGGGCTAGCCAAAAACATTCAGTACTTC
CASSSSGLAKNIQYF
>NA|12|TRBJ1-1|TRBV6-5|NA
TGTGCCAGCAGCCTATTCGGCTCTGAAGCTTTCTTT
CASSLFGSEAFF
>NA|13|TRBJ2-5|TRBV12-5|NA
TGTGCTAGTGGTTTGTCCGGTCCAGAGACCCAGTACTTC
CASGLSGPETQYF
>TRBD2|14|TRBJ2-1|TRBV28|few
TGTGCCAGCAGTCCCGGAGGTAGCGGGGGGGCCAAGTTCTTC
CASSPGGSGGAKFF
>NA|17|TRBJ2-5|TRBV25-1|once
TGTGCCAGCAGTGAATTCGGGAGGGCAGGGGGCCGAGAGACCCAGTACTTC
CASSEFGRAGGRETQYF
>TRBD2|17|TRBJ2-5|TRBV7-8|few
TGTGCCAGCAGCCCGCAGACTAGCGGGAGGGCCCGGGAGACCCAGTACTTC
CASSPQTSGRARETQYF
>NA|12|TRBJ2-7|TRBV2|NA
TGTGCCAGCATTAGTAATTCCTACGAGCAGTACTTC
CASISNSYEQYF
>TRBD2|15|TRBJ2-2|TRBV18|few
TGTGCCAGCTCTACGACTAGCGGGAGTACCGGGGAGCTGTTTTTT
CASSTTSGSTGELFF
>NA|16|TRBJ1-5|TRBV27|NA
TGTGCCAGCAGTTTCAGCCCGGGGGCGGGCAATCAGCCCCAGCATTTT
CASSFSPGAGNQPQHF
>NA|13|TRBJ1-1|TRBV7-9|NA
TGTGCCAGCAGCCGAGAGGCTAACACTGAAGCTTTCTTT
CASSREANTEAFF
>NA|13|TRBJ1-1|TRBV10-1|few
TGCGCCACTTCGATGGGGGGGTCCACTGAAGCTTTCTTT
CATSMGGSTEAFF
>NA|15|TRBJ2-3|TRBV11-2|NA
TGTGCCAGCAGCTACACGGGTTACAGCACAGATACGCAGTATTTT
CASSYTGYSTDTQYF
>NA|12|TRBJ1-2|TRBV30|NA
TGTGCCTGGAGTGTACAATGGGGCGGCTACACCTTC
CAWSVQWGGYTF
>TRBD1|15|TRBJ1-5|TRBV7-8|many
TGTGCCAGCAGCCGACCGACAGGGCGGCGGGAGCCCCAGCATTTT
CASSRPTGRREPQHF